This TCR beta chain was obtained from a study of blood T cell repertoires in COVID-19. About the research overall: Sites in the United States, Italy and Spain provided acute and convalescent COVID-19 samples.

In the original workflow: From reference gene primer amplification, estimates of nucleated cell counts were derived. Profiled with immunoSEQ multiplex PCR; TCRdb holds only in-frame clones, not every one. D and trimming come from the DNA, and the V and J calls and clone size come from that table. The table records around 170,000 clones, around 80% of them present only once. The CDR3 contains 12 residues. Germline assignment: CDR1 KGHSH and CDR2 LQKENI. Trimming left V 6 bases short and J 9 bases short, with 14 bases between. The clonotype was recovered from a young man with active or convalescent COVID-19. This rearrangement joins TRBV18 to TRBJ1-1; D remains ambiguous. Sequenced sample: peripheral blood. CDR3 nucleotide sequence: TGTGCCAGCTCCCCGAACCGGGATAAAGCTTTCTTT. This sequence encodes CASSPNRDKAFF.